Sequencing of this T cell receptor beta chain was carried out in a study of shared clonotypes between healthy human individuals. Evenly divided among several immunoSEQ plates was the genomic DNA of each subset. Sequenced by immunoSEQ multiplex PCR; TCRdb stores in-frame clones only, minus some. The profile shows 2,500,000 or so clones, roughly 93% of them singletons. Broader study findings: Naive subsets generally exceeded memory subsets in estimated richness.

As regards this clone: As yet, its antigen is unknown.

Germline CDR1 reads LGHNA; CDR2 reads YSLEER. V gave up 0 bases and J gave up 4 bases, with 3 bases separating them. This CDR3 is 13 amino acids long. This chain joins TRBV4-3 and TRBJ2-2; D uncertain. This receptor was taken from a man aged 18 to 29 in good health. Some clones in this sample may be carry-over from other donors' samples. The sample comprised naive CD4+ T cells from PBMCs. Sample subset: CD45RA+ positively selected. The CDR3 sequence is CASSQEVTGELFF. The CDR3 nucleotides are TGCGCCAGCAGCCAAGAGGTCACCGGGGAGCTGTTTTTT.